This T cell receptor (beta chain) was found in a study of T-cell reconstitution after alpha-beta-depleted transplantation in children. Trimming pared 1 base from V and 5 bases from J, leaving 18 bases between. The CDR3 covers 16 residues. Germline-derived CDR1 and CDR2 are SGHRS and YFSETQ. This sample's TCRbeta library carried unique molecular identifier barcodes. In TCRdb, the PCR reads were re-called with MiXCR into one record per CDR3 protein. The sample has around 960,000 distinct CDR3 sequences; roughly 29% are singletons. This clonotype was seen a handful of times. The target antigen is unknown. Points from the study as a whole: Hyperexpanded clones declined; after one year, newly produced T cells mostly supplied diversity.

The chain is built from TRBV5-1 and TRBJ2-5; the D is unclear. The TCR originated in a boy under two years old who had a stem cell transplant for SCID, so the T cells may come from the graft donor. The material sequenced was PBMCs, mostly from graft donor cells, taken 360 days after TCRalphabeta/CD19-depleted stem cell transplant. The CDR3, as DNA: TGCGCCAGCAGCTTGAATGTGGGCCAGCGTGGGGAGACCCAGTACTTC. Protein product: CASSLNVGQRGETQYF.